A single sample is the source of the 22 T cell receptor beta chains below, sequenced in a study of neurological immune-mediated disorders. Time point reported: technical triplicate 3. TCRdb re-called the 5' RACE reads through MiXCR, storing one row per CDR3 protein. This table holds about 44,000 distinct CDR3 sequences, around a fifth found once. Sequencing was performed on PBMCs. Every receptor here comes from a man between 60 and 75 years old with HTLV-1-associated myelopathy (HAM/TSP).

The chain joins TRBV30 to TRBJ2-5, with TRBD2 as a possible D gene (6 bases). V was shortened by 3 bases and J by 7 bases, with 18 bases between the two germline ends. CDR1 and CDR2 from the germline V gene are GTSNPN and SVGIG (reference sequence). CDR3 length: 14 residues. The CDR3, as DNA: TGTGCCTGGAGCCCCCAAGGAGGGAGCAGGACCCAGTACTTC. Protein sequence: CAWSPQGGSRTQYF.

This clonotype has a count of ten or more. J is TRBJ1-2 and V is TRBV4-1; 8 nucleotides align to TRBD1. The CDR3 sequence is 16 residues long. CDR1 and CDR2 (germline): MGHRA, YSYEKL. Trimming took 3 bases from V and 3 from J; bases not matched to a gene: 9. This CDR3 is CASSHVGQGDDYGYTF. The CDR3 region has the DNA TGCGCCAGCAGCCATGTAGGACAGGGAGATGACTATGGCTACACCTTC.

This clonotype was picked up many times. The chain uses TRBV7-6 and TRBJ2-7; 7 bases are a match to TRBD2. CDR1 is SGHVS, CDR2 FNYEAQ, per germline. The CDR3 has 15 amino acids. V lost 5 bases to trimming and J lost 3 bases; unmatched junction nucleotides: 10. The CDR3 loop reads CASSPGGGLSYEQYF. The CDR3 DNA sequence: TGTGCCAGCAGCCCCGGGGGAGGGCTGAGCTACGAGCAGTACTTC.

The V and J genes are TRBV29-1 and TRBJ2-2, with 9 bases aligning to TRBD2. Trimming took 7 bases from V and 0 from J; bases not matched to a gene: 6. The CDR3 extends over 15 amino acids. CDR1 and CDR2 (germline): SQVTM, ANQGSEA. Here the CDR3 reads CSAKAGGANTGELFF. CDR3 in DNA: TGCAGCGCCAAAGCGGGAGGCGCGAACACCGGGGAGCTGTTTTTT.

This clonotype has at least ten counts. The chain couples TRBV9 to TRBJ2-3, with D uncertain. The germline V and J ends were trimmed by 0 bases and 4 bases, with 15 bases remaining between them. The germline gives CDR1 SGDLS, CDR2 YYNGEE. The CDR3 covers 16 residues. Here the CDR3 reads CASSVVGGGTPDTQYF. CDR3 nucleotide sequence: TGTGCCAGCAGCGTAGTAGGCGGCGGAACACCAGATACGCAGTATTTT. The entire variable domain, with the rest obtained from reference TRBV9 and TRBJ2-3, is as follows: DSGVTQTPKHLITATGQRVTLRCSPRSGDLSVYWYQQSLDQGLQFLIQYYNGEERAKGNILERFSAQQFPDLHSELNLSSLELGDSALYFCASSVVGGGTPDTQYFGPGTRLTVL.

In this sample, this clonotype turned up many times. V usage is TRBV6-5 and J usage is TRBJ2-6, with D possibly TRBD2 on 5 matching bases. Germline V gene sequence: CDR1 MNHEY, CDR2 SVGAGI. V gave up 5 bases and J gave up 3 bases, with 20 bases separating them. CDR3 length: 18 residues. The CDR3 sequence is CASSQPPGGRGGANVLTF. CDR3 coding DNA: TGTGCCAGCAGTCAACCTCCCGGCGGTCGGGGTGGGGCCAACGTCCTGACTTTC.

This clonotype appeared many times. The CDR3 is CASSPSEYGYTF. Here the CDR3 DNA reads TGCGCCAGCAGCCCCTCAGAATATGGCTACACCTTC. The V and J genes are TRBV5-1 and TRBJ1-2; D not certain. With 4 bases removed from V and 5 bases from J, the gap between germline ends came to 9 bases. The germline gives CDR1 SGHRS, CDR2 YFSETQ. This CDR3 contains 12 residues.

The genes are TRBV5-4 and TRBJ2-3, with 10 bases fitting TRBD2. The CDR3 contains 17 residues. Trimming cost V 4 bases and J 7 bases; bases outside gene matches: 15. Germline V lookup: CDR1 SGHNT, CDR2 YYREEE (reference sequence). The chain's CDR3 is CASSPPRRASGGNTQYF. The CDR3 region has the DNA TGTGCCAGCAGCCCCCCCCGGAGGGCTAGCGGGGGAAATACGCAGTATTTT.

This clonotype was detected ten times or more. The V and J genes are TRBV5-6 and TRBJ2-6; TRBD1 matches 10 bases. The J segment lost 4 bases and the V segment lost 4 bases, leaving 8 bases of the junction unmatched. The CDR3 spans 17 residues. Germline V gene data show CDR1 as SGHDT and CDR2 as YYEEEE. CDR3 in DNA: TGTGCCAGCAGCCCCAGACAGGGGGCATGGGGGGCCAACGTCCTGACTTTC. Protein sequence: CASSPRQGAWGANVLTF.

This clonotype was observed at least ten times. This rearrangement joins TRBV9 to TRBJ2-2; 7 positions agree with TRBD1. V lost 3 bases, J lost 1 base, and 3 bases stayed unmatched. The germline V gene encodes CDR1 SGDLS and CDR2 YYNGEE. CDR3 length: 15 residues. This chain's CDR3 is CASSGGQRNTGELFF. CDR3 in DNA: TGTGCCAGCAGCGGGGGACAGAGGAACACCGGGGAGCTGTTTTTT.

This clonotype was seen ten or more times. The chain uses TRBV20-1 and TRBJ2-3, with TRBD2 matching 12 bases. This CDR3 contains 16 residues. The V gene's germline CDR1 is DFQATT and CDR2 SNEGSKA (reference sequence). The J segment lost 0 bases and the V segment lost 4 bases, leaving 5 bases of the junction unmatched. CDR3 loop: CSATSGRGSSTDTQYF. The CDR3 coding sequence is TGCAGTGCTACTAGCGGGAGGGGTTCTAGCACAGATACGCAGTATTTT.

In the case of this clonotype: Given the absence of the conserved phenylalanine or tryptophan at the CDR3 end, a read error is likely. The chain links TRBV27 to TRBJ2-2, with a tentative D call TRBD2 (5 bases). In germline, CDR1 is MNHEY, CDR2 SMNVEV (reference sequence). The V gene lost 6 bases and the J gene lost 7 bases, with 12 bases spanning the gap. The CDR3 contains 13 residues. The CDR3 region is CASSTGLCGELFV. CDR3 DNA: TGTGCCAGCAGCACCGGACTCTGCGGGGAGCTGTTTGTT.

At least ten counts were recorded for this clonotype. The rearrangement uses TRBV7-3 and TRBJ2-5; D perhaps matches TRBD1 (5 bases). Germline V gene lookup returns CDR1 SGHTA and CDR2 FQGTGA. The CDR3 totals 13 residues. With 5 bases removed from V and 5 bases from J, the gap between germline ends came to 12 bases. The CDR3 reads CASSQGVRETQYF. CDR3 bases: TGTGCCAGCAGCCAAGGGGTTCGGGAGACCCAGTACTTC.

The sample holds a few counts of this clonotype. The V call is TRBV7-9, the J call TRBJ1-4; D gene unclear. The CDR3 has 14 amino acids. Trimming stripped 4 bases from V and 0 bases from J, with 6 bases between. From germline, CDR1 is SEHNR and CDR2 FQNEAQ (reference sequence). CDR3 DNA sequence: TGTGCCAGCAGCTCAAGGGCAACTAATGAAAAACTGTTTTTT. Translation gives CASSSRATNEKLFF.

This clonotype has a count of ten or more. The chain is built from TRBV6-5 and TRBJ2-2, with 8 bases aligning to TRBD2. The CDR3 is 14 residues long. Germline V gene sequence: CDR1 MNHEY, CDR2 SVGAGI. After removal of 6 bases from V and 4 bases from J, the junction contained 4 bases not matched to a gene. The CDR3 spells CASREREFTGELFF. CDR3 sequence (DNA): TGTGCCAGCAGGGAGCGGGAGTTCACCGGGGAGCTGTTTTTT.

This clonotype was detected many times. J is TRBJ1-2 and V is TRBV5-1; 12 bases are shared with TRBD1. CDR1 SGHRS and CDR2 YFSETQ come from the germline V gene. J was trimmed by 1 base and V by 4 bases; bases with no gene match: 5. CDR3 size: 16 residues. The CDR3 here is CASSPGQGASNYGYTF. CDR3 in DNA: TGCGCCAGCAGCCCGGGACAGGGGGCGAGTAACTATGGCTACACCTTC.

The chain recombines TRBV14 with TRBJ1-1; no firm D call. CDR1 and CDR2 (germline): SGHDN, FVKESK. V lost 2 bases to trimming and J lost 5 bases, with 9 bases between them. The CDR3 is made up of 13 amino acids. This CDR3 reads CASSQSQATEAFF. The CDR3 DNA reads as TGTGCCAGCAGCCAAAGTCAGGCTACTGAAGCTTTCTTT.

In its sample, this clonotype was seen many times. The chain joins TRBV20-1 to TRBJ2-3, with 9 positions matching TRBD1. With V trimmed by 4 bases and J by 6 bases, 17 bases remained unmatched. This CDR3 contains 17 residues. Germline V gene data show CDR1 as DFQATT and CDR2 as SNEGSKA (reference sequence). CDR3 coding DNA: TGCAGTGCTACCCCGGGACAGGGCGACGGGAGAACTGATACGCAGTATTTT. Its translation: CSATPGQGDGRTDTQYF.

Note on this clonotype: It is likely a read error, because the conserved phenylalanine at the end of the CDR3 is missing. The rearrangement uses TRBV6-5 and TRBJ2-1, with 7 bases that match TRBD2. CDR3 length: 15 residues. Germline V gives CDR1 MNHEY, CDR2 SVGAGI. V was clipped by 5 bases and J by 3 bases; unmatched bases: 7. The CDR3 spells CASSLGAGDYNEQFL. The DNA of the CDR3 is TGTGCCAGCAGTCTAGGGGCGGGAGACTACAATGAGCAGTTCCTC.

This clonotype was counted many times. The V gene is TRBV7-2, the J gene TRBJ1-5; unclear D gene. Germline V gene sequence: CDR1 SGHTA, CDR2 FQGNSA. The CDR3 is 14 amino acids. The germline V and J ends were trimmed by 6 bases and 5 bases, with 14 bases remaining between them. The DNA of the CDR3 is TGTGCCAGCAGTTCAGGACCGTGGGATCAGCCCCAGCATTTT. Residues: CASSSGPWDQPQHF.

There are many counts of this clonotype. The chain employs TRBV6-5 and TRBJ1-1; D uncertain. This CDR3 spans 13 amino acids. CDR1 is MNHEY, CDR2 SVGAGI, per germline. With 2 bases removed from V and 2 bases from J, the gap between germline ends came to 6 bases. For the CDR3, the DNA is TGTGCCAGCAGTTACGGGAGAAACACTGAAGCTTTCTTT. It encodes CASSYGRNTEAFF.

This clonotype was picked up one time. One end of the junction varies from germline; a read error may be responsible. V and J are TRBV28 and TRBJ2-2; D could derive from TRBD1 or TRBD2 (5 bases each). CDR3 length: 15 amino acids. Germline lookup yields CDR1 MDHEN and CDR2 SYDVKM. The CDR3 sequence is CASSFAGVSTGALFF. CDR3 DNA sequence: TGTGCCAGCAGTTTTGCCGGCGTCTCTACCGGGGCGCTGTTTTTT.